Presented here are 10 T cell receptor beta chains from one specimen sequenced in a study of cytomegalovirus exposure and HLA in healthy donors listed by TCRdb under 2017. Receptors were amplified or captured by the immunoSEQ multiplex PCR assay. The multiplex PCR relied on a mix of 60 forward primers for TCR Vbeta segments and 13 reverse primers for TCR Jbeta segments. TCRdb limited this immuneACCESS table to in-frame rearrangements with V and J called. A share of clones is missing; checked studies link under half to unresolved V genes, and the rest is unexplained. The sample contains fewer than 300,000 clones, 86% of them found a single time. The top ten constitute almost 4% of the sample. Sequencing was done on a sample of PBMCs. Receptors originate from a man aged 40-49 years in good health and CMV-seropositive.

The chain employs TRBV4-1 and TRBJ2-7; D might be TRBD2 (6 bases). The V gene lost 4 bases and the J gene lost 7 bases, with 11 bases spanning the gap. This CDR3 has 12 residues. Germline V lookup: CDR1 MGHRA, CDR2 YSYEKL. The CDR3: CASSPFSGEQYF. Written as DNA, the CDR3 is TGCGCCAGCAGCCCCTTCAGCGGGGAGCAGTACTTC.

This clone was seen a few times. V usage is TRBV4-1 and J usage is TRBJ1-3; the D gene is possibly TRBD1 (5 bases). The CDR3 sequence is 16 residues long. Trimming cost V 0 bases and J 0 bases, with 9 bases left between them. The V gene's germline CDR1 is MGHRA and CDR2 YSYEKL. In DNA form, the CDR3 reads TGCGCCAGCAGCCAAGAAGACAGATTCTCTGGAAACACCATATATTTT. This sequence encodes CASSQEDRFSGNTIYF.

The chain combines TRBV6-6 with TRBJ1-5; D possibly corresponds to TRBD1 (5 bases). V lost 7 bases to trimming and J lost 13 bases, with 17 bases between them. Germline loops: CDR1 MNHNY, CDR2 SVGAGI (reference sequence). This CDR3 is 12 amino acids long. The CDR3 DNA follows: TGTGCCAGCAAGCCCGGGGGGGATAAACAGCATTTT. Translated: CASKPGGDKQHF.

This chain uses TRBV7-9 with TRBJ1-5, with D maybe TRBD1 (6 bases). Per germline, CDR1 SEHNR and CDR2 FQNEAQ (reference sequence). The CDR3 has 15 residues. The V gene lost 5 bases and the J gene lost 0 bases, with 11 bases spanning the gap. The CDR3 bases are TGTGCCAGCAGCGTCACAGGGTCTAGCAATCAGCCCCAGCATTTT. Its translation is CASSVTGSSNQPQHF.

The rearrangement joins TRBV27 to TRBJ2-7, with 7 bases that match TRBD1. Germline lookup yields CDR1 MNHEY and CDR2 SMNVEV (reference sequence). Germline trimming cut 5 bases from V and 6 bases from J; bases unmatched to any gene: 4. The CDR3 extends over 12 amino acids. The CDR3 loop reads CASSTSGGEQYF. The CDR3 DNA reads as TGTGCCAGCAGTACCTCAGGGGGCGAGCAGTACTTC.

The chain carries TRBV7-9 and TRBJ2-5, with 11 positions matching TRBD1. V was pared by 7 bases and J by 5 bases, with 9 bases of the junction left unmatched. This CDR3 contains 15 residues. CDR1 SEHNR and CDR2 FQNEAQ come from the germline V gene (reference sequence). The CDR3, as DNA: TGTGCCAGCAACCCCGGACAGGGGGCACGGGAGACCCAGTACTTC. It translates to CASNPGQGARETQYF.

The V gene is TRBV28, the J gene TRBJ1-5; TRBD1 matches at 7 bases. This CDR3 has 12 amino acids. The trim removed 8 bases at V and 6 bases at J, leaving 4 bases unmatched. From germline, CDR1 is MDHEN and CDR2 SYDVKM. The chain's CDR3 is CASGDSGQPQHF. CDR3 bases: TGTGCCAGCGGGGACAGCGGTCAGCCCCAGCATTTT.

This clone appeared a single time. The V gene is TRBV10-3, the J gene TRBJ2-3; 12 bases are a match to TRBD2. Trimming took 10 bases from V and 3 from J; bases not matched to a gene: 5. Germline CDR1 reads ENHRY; CDR2 reads SYGVKD. This CDR3 is 14 amino acids long. This CDR3 is CASQTSGSTDTQYF. The CDR3 DNA reads TGTGCCAGCCAGACTAGCGGGAGTACAGATACGCAGTATTTT.

This chain links TRBV7-9 with TRBJ2-2; the D gene is possibly TRBD2 (6 bases). The CDR3 length is 14 residues. The V and J ends lost 5 bases and 5 bases respectively, with 12 bases between them. CDR1 and CDR2 from the germline V gene are SEHNR and FQNEAQ (reference sequence). The CDR3 bases are TGTGCCAGCAGCAGCCGGGACTCGACCGGGGAGCTGTTTTTT. It specifies CASSSRDSTGELFF.

The chain carries TRBV2 and TRBJ2-7; 9 bases align to TRBD1. CDR3 length: 16 amino acids. CDR1 is SNHLY, CDR2 FYNNEI, per germline. Trimming removed 4 bases from V and 4 bases from J; junction bases left unmatched: 11. The CDR3 DNA follows: TGTGCCAGCAGTGGAGGACAGGGGAAAACGGCTTACGAGCAGTACTTC. Residues: CASSGGQGKTAYEQYF.